This T cell receptor (beta chain) was identified during a study of early T cells in non-severe SARS-CoV-2 infection. Whole-study context: Sequencing of unsorted whole blood was done on bulk RNA, leaving chains unpaired.

CDR1 is WSHSY and CDR2 is SAAADI in the germline V gene. Germline trimming cut 6 bases from V and 0 bases from J; bases unmatched to any gene: 8. The CDR3 covers 16 residues. This clonotype turned up a few times. TCRdb called the 5' RACE reads again in MiXCR, with one record for every CDR3 protein. The sample carries about 64,000 distinct CDR3 sequences, 18% recorded once. Sequences were derived from whole blood, sampled at baseline. This sequence joins TRBV10-2 and TRBJ2-1, with 7 bases that match TRBD2. The receptor was derived from an adult who was a healthcare worker with PCR-confirmed SARS-CoV-2 infection or an uninfected control (not recorded which). Written as DNA, the CDR3 is TGCGCCAGCAGAAGACTAGCCTCTATCTCCTACAATGAGCAGTTCTTC. Translating gives CASRRLASISYNEQFF.